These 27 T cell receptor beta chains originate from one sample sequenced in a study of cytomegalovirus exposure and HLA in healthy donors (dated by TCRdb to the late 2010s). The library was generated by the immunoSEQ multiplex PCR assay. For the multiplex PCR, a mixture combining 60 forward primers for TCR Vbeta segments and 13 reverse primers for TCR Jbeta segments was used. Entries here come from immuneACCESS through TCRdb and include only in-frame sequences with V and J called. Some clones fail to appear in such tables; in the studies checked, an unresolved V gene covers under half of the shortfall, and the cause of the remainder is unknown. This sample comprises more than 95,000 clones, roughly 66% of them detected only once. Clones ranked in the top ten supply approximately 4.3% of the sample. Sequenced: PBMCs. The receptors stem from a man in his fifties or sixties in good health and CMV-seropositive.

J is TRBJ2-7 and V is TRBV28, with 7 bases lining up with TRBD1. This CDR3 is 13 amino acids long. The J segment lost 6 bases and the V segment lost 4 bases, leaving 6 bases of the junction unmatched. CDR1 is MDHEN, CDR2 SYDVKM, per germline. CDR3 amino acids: CASSSIDRVEQYF. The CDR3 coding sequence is TGTGCCAGCAGTTCGATCGACAGGGTCGAGCAGTACTTC.

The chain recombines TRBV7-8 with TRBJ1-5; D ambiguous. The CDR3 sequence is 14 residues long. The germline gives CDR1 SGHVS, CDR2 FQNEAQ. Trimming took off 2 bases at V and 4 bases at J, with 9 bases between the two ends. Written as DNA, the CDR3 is TGTGCCAGCAGCTTAAGTCCAGGTAATCAGCCCCAGCATTTT. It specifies CASSLSPGNQPQHF.

The CDR3 loop reads CASRVGQGAGANTEAFF. Here the CDR3 DNA reads TGTGCCAGCAGGGTAGGACAGGGGGCGGGAGCGAACACTGAAGCTTTCTTT. The V gene is TRBV5-4, the J gene TRBJ1-1; the match to TRBD1 covers 11 bases. The V gene's germline CDR1 is SGHNT and CDR2 YYREEE (reference sequence). CDR3 length equals 17 residues. The V segment lost 5 bases and the J segment 1 base; nucleotides outside the gene matches: 10.

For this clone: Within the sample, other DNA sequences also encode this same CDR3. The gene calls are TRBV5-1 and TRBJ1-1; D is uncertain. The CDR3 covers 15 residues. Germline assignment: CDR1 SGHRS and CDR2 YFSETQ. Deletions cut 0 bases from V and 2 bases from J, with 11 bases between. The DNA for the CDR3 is TGCGCCAGCAGCTTGGAGGCAGGCGTTAACACTGAAGCTTTCTTT. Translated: CASSLEAGVNTEAFF.

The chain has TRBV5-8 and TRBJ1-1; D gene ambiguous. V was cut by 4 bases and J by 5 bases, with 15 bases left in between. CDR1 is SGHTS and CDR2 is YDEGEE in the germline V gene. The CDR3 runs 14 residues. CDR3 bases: TGTGCCAGCAGCGACCCGGGGAGGAGGACTGAAGCTTTCTTT. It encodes CASSDPGRRTEAFF.

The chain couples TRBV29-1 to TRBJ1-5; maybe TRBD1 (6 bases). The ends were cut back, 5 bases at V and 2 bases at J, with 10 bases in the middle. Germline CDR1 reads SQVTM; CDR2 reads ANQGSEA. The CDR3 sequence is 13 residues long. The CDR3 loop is CSVKGGGNQPQHF. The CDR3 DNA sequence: TGCAGCGTTAAAGGGGGAGGCAATCAGCCCCAGCATTTT.

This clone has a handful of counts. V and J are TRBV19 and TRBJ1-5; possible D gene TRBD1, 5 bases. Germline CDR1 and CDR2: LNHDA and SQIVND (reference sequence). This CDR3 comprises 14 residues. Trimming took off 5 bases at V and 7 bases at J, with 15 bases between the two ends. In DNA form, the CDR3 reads TGTGCCAGTAGTGAGAGCGGGGCAGGACAGCCCCAGCATTTT. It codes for CASSESGAGQPQHF.

Here the CDR3 reads CAWSEDRGSYEQYF. The CDR3, as DNA: TGTGCCTGGAGTGAGGACAGGGGTTCCTACGAGCAGTACTTC. The chain uses TRBV30 and TRBJ2-7; 9 bases are a match to TRBD1. The trim removed 1 base at V and 1 base at J, leaving 2 bases unmatched. There are 14 residues in the CDR3. Per germline, CDR1 GTSNPN and CDR2 SVGIG (reference sequence).

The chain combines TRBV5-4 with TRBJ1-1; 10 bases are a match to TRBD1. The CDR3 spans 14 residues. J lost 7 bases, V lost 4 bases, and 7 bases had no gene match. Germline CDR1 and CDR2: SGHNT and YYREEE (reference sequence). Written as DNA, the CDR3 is TGTGCCAGCAGCGCGGGGACAGGGGCTATTGAAGCTTTCTTT. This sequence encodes CASSAGTGAIEAFF.

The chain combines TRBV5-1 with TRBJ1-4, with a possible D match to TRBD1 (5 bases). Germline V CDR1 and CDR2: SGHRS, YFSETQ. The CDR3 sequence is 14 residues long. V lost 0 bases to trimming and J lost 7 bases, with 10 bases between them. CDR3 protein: CASSLAGEGEKLFF. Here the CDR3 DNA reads TGCGCCAGCAGCTTGGCGGGGGAGGGTGAAAAACTGTTTTTT.

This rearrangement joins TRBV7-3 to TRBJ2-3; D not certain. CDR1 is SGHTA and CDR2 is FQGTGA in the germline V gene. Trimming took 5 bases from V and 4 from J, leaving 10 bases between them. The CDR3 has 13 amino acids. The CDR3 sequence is CASSLPESDTQYF. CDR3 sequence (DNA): TGTGCCAGCAGCCTACCGGAGTCAGATACGCAGTATTTT.

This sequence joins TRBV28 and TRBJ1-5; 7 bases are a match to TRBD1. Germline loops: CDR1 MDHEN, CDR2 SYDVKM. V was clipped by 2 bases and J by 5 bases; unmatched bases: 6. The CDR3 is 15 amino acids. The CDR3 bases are TGTGCCAGCAGTTTACTACAGGGGACCCATCAGCCCCAGCATTTT. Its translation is CASSLLQGTHQPQHF.

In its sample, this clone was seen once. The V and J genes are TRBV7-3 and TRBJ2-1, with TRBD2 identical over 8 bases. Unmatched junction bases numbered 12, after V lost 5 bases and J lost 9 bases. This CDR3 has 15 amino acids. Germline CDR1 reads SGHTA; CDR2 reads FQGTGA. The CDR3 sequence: CASSLRGGFGGEQFF. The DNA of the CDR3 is TGTGCCAGCAGCCTTCGGGGGGGATTCGGAGGTGAGCAGTTCTTC.

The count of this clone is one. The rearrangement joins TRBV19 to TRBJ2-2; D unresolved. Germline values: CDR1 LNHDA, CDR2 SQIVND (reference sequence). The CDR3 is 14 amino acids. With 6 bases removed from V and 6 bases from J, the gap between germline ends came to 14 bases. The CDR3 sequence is CASRFSGWPGELFF. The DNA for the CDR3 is TGTGCCAGTAGGTTCTCCGGGTGGCCCGGGGAGCTGTTTTTT.

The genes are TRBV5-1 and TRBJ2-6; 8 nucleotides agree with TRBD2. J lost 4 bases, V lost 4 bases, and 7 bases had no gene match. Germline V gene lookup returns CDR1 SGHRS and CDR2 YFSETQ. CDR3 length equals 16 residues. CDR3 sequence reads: CASSVGGGSGANVLTF. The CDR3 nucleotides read TGCGCCAGCAGCGTCGGGGGGGGCTCCGGGGCCAACGTCCTGACTTTC.

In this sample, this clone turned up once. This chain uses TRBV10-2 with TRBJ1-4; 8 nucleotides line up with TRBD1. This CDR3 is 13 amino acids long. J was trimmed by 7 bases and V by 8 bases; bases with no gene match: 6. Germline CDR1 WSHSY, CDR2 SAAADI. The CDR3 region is CASCRGPFEKLFF. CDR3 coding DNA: TGCGCCAGCTGCAGGGGGCCGTTTGAAAAACTGTTTTTT.

CDR3 nucleotides: TGTGCCAGTACGGGGGGTACGGCAGATACGCAGTATTTT. It codes for CASTGGTADTQYF. The chain uses TRBV19 and TRBJ2-3; 7 nucleotides agree with TRBD2. Germline V gene sequence: CDR1 LNHDA, CDR2 SQIVND (reference sequence). Trimming at V came to 7 bases and at J to 4 bases, leaving 5 bases not matched to a gene. The CDR3 runs 13 residues. Together with reference TRBV19 and TRBJ2-3, the CDR3 gives the full variable domain: DGGITQSPKYLFRKEGQNVTLSCEQNLNHDAMYWYRQDPGQGLRLIYYSQIVNDFQKGDIAEGYSVSREKKESFPLTVTSAQKNPTAFYLCASTGGTADTQYFGPGTRLTVL.

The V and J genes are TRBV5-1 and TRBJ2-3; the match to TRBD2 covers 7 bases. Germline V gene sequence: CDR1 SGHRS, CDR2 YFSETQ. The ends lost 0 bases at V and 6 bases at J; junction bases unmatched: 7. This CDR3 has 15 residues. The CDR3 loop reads CASSLAGLGGDTQYF. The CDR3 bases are TGCGCCAGCAGCTTGGCGGGCCTCGGGGGGGATACGCAGTATTTT.

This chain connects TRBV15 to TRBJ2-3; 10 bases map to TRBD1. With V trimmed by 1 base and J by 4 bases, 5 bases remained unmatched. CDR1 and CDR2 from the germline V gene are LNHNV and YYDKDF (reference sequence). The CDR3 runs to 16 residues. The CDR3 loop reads CATSRGGQGGPDTQYF. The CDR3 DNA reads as TGTGCCACCAGCAGAGGCGGACAGGGGGGGCCAGATACGCAGTATTTT.

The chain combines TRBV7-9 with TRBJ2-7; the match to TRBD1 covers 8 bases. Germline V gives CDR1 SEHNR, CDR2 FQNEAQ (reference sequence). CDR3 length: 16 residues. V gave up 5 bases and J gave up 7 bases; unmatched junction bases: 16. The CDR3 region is CASSPFRTGSAGEQYF. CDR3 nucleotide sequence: TGTGCCAGCAGCCCATTTAGGACAGGGTCGGCGGGGGAGCAGTACTTC.

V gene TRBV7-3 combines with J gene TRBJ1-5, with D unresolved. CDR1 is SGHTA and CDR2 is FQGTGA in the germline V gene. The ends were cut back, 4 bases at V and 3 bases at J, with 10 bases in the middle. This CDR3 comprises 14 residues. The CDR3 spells CASSSANNNQPQHF. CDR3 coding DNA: TGTGCCAGCAGCTCAGCGAACAACAATCAGCCCCAGCATTTT. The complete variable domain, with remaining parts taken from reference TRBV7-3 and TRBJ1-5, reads GAGVSQTPSNKVTEKGKYVELRCDPISGHTALYWYRQSLGQGPEFLIYFQGTGAADDSGLPNDRFFAVRPEGSVSTLKIQRTERGDSAVYLCASSSANNNQPQHFGDGTRLSIL.

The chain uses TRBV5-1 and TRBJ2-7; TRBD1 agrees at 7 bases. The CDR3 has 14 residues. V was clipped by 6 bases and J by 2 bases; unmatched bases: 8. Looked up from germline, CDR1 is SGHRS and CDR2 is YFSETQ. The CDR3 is CASKYSQGTYEQYF. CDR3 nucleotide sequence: TGCGCCAGCAAATATTCACAGGGGACCTACGAGCAGTACTTC.

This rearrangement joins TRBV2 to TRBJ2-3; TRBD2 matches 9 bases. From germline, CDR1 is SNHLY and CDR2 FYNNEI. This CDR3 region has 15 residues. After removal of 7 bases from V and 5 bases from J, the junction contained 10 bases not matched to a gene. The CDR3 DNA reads TGTGCCAGCAACCTAAGGCGGGGGGGAGGAGATACGCAGTATTTT. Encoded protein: CASNLRRGGGDTQYF.

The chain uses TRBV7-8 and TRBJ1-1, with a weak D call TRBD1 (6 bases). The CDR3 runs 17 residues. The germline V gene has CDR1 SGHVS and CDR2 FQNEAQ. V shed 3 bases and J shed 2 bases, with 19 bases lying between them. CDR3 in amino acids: CASSLDSGLGGNTEAFF. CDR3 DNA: TGTGCCAGCAGCTTGGACAGTGGTTTGGGCGGTAACACTGAAGCTTTCTTT.

CDR3 in amino acids: CASSLTPGGYQETQYF. CDR3 in DNA: TGTGCCAGCAGCTTAACGCCAGGGGGTTACCAAGAGACCCAGTACTTC. The J gene is TRBJ2-5, the V gene TRBV7-3; 7 positions match TRBD1. The V gene's germline CDR1 is SGHTA and CDR2 FQGTGA. The CDR3 runs 16 residues. With 0 bases clipped from V and 0 bases from J, the junction kept 4 bases outside the gene matches. The variable domain in full, with the rest retrieved from reference TRBV7-3 and TRBJ2-5, is GAGVSQTPSNKVTEKGKYVELRCDPISGHTALYWYRQSLGQGPEFLIYFQGTGAADDSGLPNDRFFAVRPEGSVSTLKIQRTERGDSAVYLCASSLTPGGYQETQYFGPGTRLLVL.

CDR3 bases: TGCAGCGTTGAGCCGGACAATGAGCAGTTCTTC. As protein: CSVEPDNEQFF. The chain employs TRBV29-1 and TRBJ2-1; D ambiguous. CDR3 length equals 11 residues. In germline, CDR1 is SQVTM, CDR2 ANQGSEA. Trimming took off 3 bases at V and 5 bases at J, with 5 bases between the two ends.

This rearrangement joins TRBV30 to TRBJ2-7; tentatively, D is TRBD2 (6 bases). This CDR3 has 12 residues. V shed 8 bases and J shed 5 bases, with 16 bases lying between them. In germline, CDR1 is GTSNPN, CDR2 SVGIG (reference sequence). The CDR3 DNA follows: TGTGCCATGGACACCGGGGGTAACGAGCAGTACTTC. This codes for CAMDTGGNEQYF.